A single TCR beta chain is shown here with its context. What it binds is not known. Clones were sequenced by immunoSEQ multiplex PCR, and TCRdb holds only the in-frame ones, with some missing. The data hold some 240,000 clones, with 86% observed a single time. This entry belongs to a study of cytomegalovirus exposure and HLA in healthy donors. Whole-study results and caveats: Subsequent analysis found a tendency for first-cohort TCR clusters to co-occur within the 90 to 150 validation repertoires.

Donors came from a validation cohort of 95 to 150 subjects, distinct from the first 666-subject cohort. The CDR3 spans 13 residues. V was trimmed by 2 bases and J by 6 bases, leaving 11 bases between them. Germline values: CDR1 SGHNT, CDR2 YYREEE (reference sequence). The V gene is TRBV5-4, the J gene TRBJ1-1; D is uncertain. Sequencing was done on a sample of PBMCs. This receptor was obtained from a woman in her twenties or thirties in good health and CMV-seropositive. The DNA for the CDR3 is TGTGCCAGCAGCTTTAGTGCTCTCCCTGAAGCTTTCTTT. It translates to CASSFSALPEAFF.